The subject of this entry is one T cell receptor beta chain. What it binds is not known. This sample is drawn from a study of identifying expanded T cells in peripheral blood. Study outcomes and limitations: Technical replicates showed roughly 1.2 changed clones; around 2 weeks 15 to 20; four weeks 19. Variance in clone template counts between approximately two-week samples significantly increased with total template count across all healthy donors.

Generated by immunoSEQ multiplex PCR, the TCRdb table keeps only in-frame clones and is missing some. Among 90,000 to 120,000 clones listed, approximately 90% were seen once. In germline, CDR1 is SGHNT, CDR2 YYREEE (reference sequence). CDR3 length: 14 residues. V was pared by 1 base and J by 4 bases, with 3 bases of the junction left unmatched. This sequence joins TRBV5-4 and TRBJ2-3, with 7 bases lining up with TRBD2. Sequenced sample: blood. The source of this sequence is a person between 18 and 70 years old in good health. In DNA, the CDR3 is TGTGCCAGCAGCTTGAAACTAGCGCCAGATACGCAGTATTTT. It specifies CASSLKLAPDTQYF.